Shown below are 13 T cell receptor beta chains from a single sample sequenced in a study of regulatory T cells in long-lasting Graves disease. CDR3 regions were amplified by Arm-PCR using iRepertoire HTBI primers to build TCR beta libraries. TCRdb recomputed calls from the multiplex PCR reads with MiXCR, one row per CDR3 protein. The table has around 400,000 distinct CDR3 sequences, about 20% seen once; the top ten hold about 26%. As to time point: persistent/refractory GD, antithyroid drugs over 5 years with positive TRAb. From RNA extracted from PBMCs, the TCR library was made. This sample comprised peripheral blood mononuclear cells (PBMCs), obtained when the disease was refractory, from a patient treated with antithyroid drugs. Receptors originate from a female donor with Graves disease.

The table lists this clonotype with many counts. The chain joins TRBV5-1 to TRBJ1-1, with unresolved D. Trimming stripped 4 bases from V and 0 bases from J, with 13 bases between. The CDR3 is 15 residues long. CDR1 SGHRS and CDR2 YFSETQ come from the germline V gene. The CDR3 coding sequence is TGCGCCAGCAGCCCTGAAGGAGGGATGAACACTGAAGCTTTCTTT. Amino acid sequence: CASSPEGGMNTEAFF.

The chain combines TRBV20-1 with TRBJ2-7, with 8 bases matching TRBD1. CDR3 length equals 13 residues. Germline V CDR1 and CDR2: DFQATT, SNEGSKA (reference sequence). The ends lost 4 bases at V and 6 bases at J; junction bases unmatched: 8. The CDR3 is CSATSDRGGEQYF. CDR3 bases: TGCAGTGCTACCTCAGACAGGGGCGGCGAGCAGTACTTC.

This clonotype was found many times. CDR3 sequence reads: CAIRGYSYEQYF. The CDR3 nucleotides read TGTGCCATCAGGGGTTATTCCTACGAGCAGTACTTC. The genes are TRBV28 and TRBJ2-7; possible D gene TRBD1, 6 bases. The CDR3 spans 12 residues. V was cut by 10 bases and J by 1 base, with 11 bases left in between. In germline, CDR1 is MDHEN, CDR2 SYDVKM.

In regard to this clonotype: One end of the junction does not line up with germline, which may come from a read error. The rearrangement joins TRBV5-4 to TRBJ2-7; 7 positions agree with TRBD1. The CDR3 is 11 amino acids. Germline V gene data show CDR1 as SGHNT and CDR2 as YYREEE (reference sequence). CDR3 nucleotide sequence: TGTGCCAGCAGCTTGGGACAGGGTCAGAACTTC. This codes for CASSLGQGQNF.

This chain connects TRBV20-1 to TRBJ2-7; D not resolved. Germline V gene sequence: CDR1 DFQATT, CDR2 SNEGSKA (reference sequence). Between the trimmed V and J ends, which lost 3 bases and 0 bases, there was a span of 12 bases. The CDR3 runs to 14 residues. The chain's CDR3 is CSASQRASSYEQYF. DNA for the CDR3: TGCAGTGCTAGCCAGCGAGCGTCCTCCTACGAGCAGTACTTC.

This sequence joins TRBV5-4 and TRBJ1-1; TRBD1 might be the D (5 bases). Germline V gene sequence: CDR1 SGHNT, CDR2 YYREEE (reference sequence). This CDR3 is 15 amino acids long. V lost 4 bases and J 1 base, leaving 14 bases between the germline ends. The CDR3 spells CASSPGTEKNTEAFF. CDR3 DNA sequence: TGTGCCAGCAGCCCTGGGACGGAGAAGAACACTGAAGCTTTCTTT. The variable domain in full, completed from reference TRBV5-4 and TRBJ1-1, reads ETGVTQSPTHLIKTRGQQVTLRCSSQSGHNTVSWYQQALGQGPQFIFQYYREEENGRGNFPPRFSGLQFPNYSSELNVNALELDDSALYLCASSPGTEKNTEAFFGQGTRLTVV.

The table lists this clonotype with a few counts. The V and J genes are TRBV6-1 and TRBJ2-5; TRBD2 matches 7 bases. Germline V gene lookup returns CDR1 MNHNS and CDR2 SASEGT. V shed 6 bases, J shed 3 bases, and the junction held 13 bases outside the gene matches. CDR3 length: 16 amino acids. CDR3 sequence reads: CASSNGMVGRKETQYF. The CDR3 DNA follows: TGTGCCAGCAGCAACGGGATGGTCGGGAGGAAAGAGACCCAGTACTTC.

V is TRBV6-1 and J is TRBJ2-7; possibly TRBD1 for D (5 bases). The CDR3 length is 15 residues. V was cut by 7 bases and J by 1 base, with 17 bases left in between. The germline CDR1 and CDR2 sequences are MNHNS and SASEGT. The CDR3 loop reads CASTMRTPHSYEQYF. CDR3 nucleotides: TGTGCCAGCACCATGAGGACACCCCATTCCTACGAGCAGTACTTC.

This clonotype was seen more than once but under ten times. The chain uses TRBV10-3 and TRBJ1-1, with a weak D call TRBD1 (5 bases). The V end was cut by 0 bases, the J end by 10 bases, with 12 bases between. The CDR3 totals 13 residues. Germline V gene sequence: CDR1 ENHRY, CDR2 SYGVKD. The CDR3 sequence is CAISESSGVRAFF. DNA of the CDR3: TGTGCCATCAGTGAGTCCTCGGGGGTGCGAGCTTTCTTT.

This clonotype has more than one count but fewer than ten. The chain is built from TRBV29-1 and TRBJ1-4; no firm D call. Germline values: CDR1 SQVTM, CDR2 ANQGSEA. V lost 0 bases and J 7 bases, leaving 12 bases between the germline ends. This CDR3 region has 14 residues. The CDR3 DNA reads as TGCAGCGTTGAAGACTCGGCGGGCAGTGAAAAACTGTTTTTT. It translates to CSVEDSAGSEKLFF.

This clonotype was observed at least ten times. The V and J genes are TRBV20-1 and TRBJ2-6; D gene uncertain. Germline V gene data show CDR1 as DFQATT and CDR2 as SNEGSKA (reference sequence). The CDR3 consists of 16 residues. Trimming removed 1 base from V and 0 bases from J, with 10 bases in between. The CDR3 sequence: CSARAQTDSGANVLTF. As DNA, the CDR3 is TGCAGTGCTAGAGCGCAAACGGACTCTGGGGCCAACGTCCTGACTTTC.

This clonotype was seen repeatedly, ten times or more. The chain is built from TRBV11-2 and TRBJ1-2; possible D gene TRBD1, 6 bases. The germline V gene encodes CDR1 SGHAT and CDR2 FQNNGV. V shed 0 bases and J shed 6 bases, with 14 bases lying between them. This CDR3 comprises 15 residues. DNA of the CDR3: TGTGCCAGCAGCTTAGACAGGGGTTTTGAGAATGGCTACACCTTC. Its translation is CASSLDRGFENGYTF.

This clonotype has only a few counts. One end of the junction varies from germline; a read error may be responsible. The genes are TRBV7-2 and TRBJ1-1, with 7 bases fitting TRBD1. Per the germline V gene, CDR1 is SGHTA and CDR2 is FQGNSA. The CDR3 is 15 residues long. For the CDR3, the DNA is TGTGCCGGCAGCTTGCAAAGGACAGGGAACACTGAAGCTTTCTTT. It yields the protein CAGSLQRTGNTEAFF.